This T cell receptor beta chain was sequenced in a study of cytomegalovirus exposure and HLA in healthy donors. Germline-derived CDR1 and CDR2 are SNHLY and FYNNEI. The CDR3 has 13 amino acids. Trimming pared 6 bases from V and 3 bases from J, leaving 8 bases between. Assay used: immunoSEQ multiplex PCR; TCRdb lists only in-frame clones, some missing. The sample holds 140,000 to 150,000 clones; approximately 94% are singletons and the top ten take less than 2%. This clone was observed a few times. This chain joins TRBV2 and TRBJ2-2; D is uncertain. The receptor was isolated from a young man in good health and CMV-seropositive. The sample comprised PBMCs. The chain's CDR3 is CASRTSDTGELFF. DNA for the CDR3: TGTGCCAGCAGGACCAGCGACACCGGGGAGCTGTTTTTT.